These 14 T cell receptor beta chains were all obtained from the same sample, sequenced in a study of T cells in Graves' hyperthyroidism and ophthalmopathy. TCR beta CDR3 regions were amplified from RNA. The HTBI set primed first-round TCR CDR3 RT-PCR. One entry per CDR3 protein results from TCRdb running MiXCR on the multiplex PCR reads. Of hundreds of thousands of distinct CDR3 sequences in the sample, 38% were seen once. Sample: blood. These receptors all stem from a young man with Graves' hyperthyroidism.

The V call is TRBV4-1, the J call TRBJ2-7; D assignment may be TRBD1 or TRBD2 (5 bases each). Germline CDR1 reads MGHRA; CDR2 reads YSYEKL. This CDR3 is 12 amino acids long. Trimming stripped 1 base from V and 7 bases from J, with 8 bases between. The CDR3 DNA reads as TGCGCCAGCAGCCAAGGGGGGTGGGAGCAGTACTTC. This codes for CASSQGGWEQYF.

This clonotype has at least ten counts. CDR3 sequence (DNA): TGTGCCACCAGTGAAGGGTACAGGACTGGGGCCAACGTCCTGACTTTC. Protein product: CATSEGYRTGANVLTF. The chain couples TRBV24-1 to TRBJ2-6, with D perhaps matching TRBD1 (5 bases). CDR3 length: 16 residues. Trimming pared 4 bases from V and 2 bases from J, leaving 11 bases between. Germline CDR1 KGHDR, CDR2 SFDVKD.

The CDR3 loop is CSVARRTGSYEQYF. The CDR3 coding sequence is TGCAGCGTGGCACGTCGGACAGGGTCCTACGAGCAGTACTTC. The J gene is TRBJ2-7, the V gene TRBV29-1; 8 nucleotides agree with TRBD1. The CDR3 runs 14 residues. V shed 6 bases and J 1 base; nucleotides not matched to a gene: 8. CDR1 and CDR2 from the germline V gene are SQVTM and ANQGSEA.

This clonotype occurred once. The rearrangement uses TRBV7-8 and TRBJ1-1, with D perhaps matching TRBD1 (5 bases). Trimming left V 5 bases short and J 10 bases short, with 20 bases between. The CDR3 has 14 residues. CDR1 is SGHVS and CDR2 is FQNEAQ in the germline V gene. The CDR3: CASSPTGRDRRAFF. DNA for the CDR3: TGTGCCAGCAGCCCTACTGGCAGGGATCGTCGAGCTTTCTTT.

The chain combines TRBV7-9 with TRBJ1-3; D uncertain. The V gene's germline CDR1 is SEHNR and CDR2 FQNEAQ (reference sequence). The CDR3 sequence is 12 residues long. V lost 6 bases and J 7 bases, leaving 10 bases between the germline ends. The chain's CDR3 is CASRLVGNTIYF. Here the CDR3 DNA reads TGTGCCAGCAGGCTAGTGGGGAACACCATATATTTT.

DNA for the CDR3: TGCGCCACCTCGGACTCTAGGAACACTGAAGCTTTCTTT. Translation: CATSDSRNTEAFF. The J gene is TRBJ1-1, the V gene TRBV5-1; D is unclear. Trimming cost V 9 bases and J 1 base, with 13 bases left between them. This CDR3 region has 13 residues. CDR1 SGHRS and CDR2 YFSETQ come from the germline V gene.

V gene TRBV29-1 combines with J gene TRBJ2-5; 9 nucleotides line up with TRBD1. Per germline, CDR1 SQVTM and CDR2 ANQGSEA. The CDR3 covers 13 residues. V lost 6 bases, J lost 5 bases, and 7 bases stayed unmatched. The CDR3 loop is CSVQDRGPETQYF. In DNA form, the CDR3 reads TGCAGCGTCCAGGACAGGGGACCGGAGACCCAGTACTTC.

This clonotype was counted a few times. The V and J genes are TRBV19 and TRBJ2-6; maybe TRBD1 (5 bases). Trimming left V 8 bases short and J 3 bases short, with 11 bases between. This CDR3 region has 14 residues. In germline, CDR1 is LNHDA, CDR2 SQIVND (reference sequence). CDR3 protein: CASWIGVGANVLTF. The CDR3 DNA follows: TGTGCCAGTTGGATAGGGGTTGGGGCCAACGTCCTGACTTTC.

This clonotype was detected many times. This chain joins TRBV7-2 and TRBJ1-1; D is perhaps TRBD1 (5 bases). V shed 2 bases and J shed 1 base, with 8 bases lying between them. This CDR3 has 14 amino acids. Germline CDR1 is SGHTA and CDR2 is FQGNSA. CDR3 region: CASSLWDGNTEAFF. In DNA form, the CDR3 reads TGTGCCAGCAGCTTATGGGACGGGAACACTGAAGCTTTCTTT.

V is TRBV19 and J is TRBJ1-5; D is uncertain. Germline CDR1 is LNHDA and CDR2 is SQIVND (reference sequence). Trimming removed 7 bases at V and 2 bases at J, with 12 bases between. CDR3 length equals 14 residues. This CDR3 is CASIRVGGNQPQHF. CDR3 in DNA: TGTGCCAGTATCCGTGTTGGAGGCAATCAGCCCCAGCATTTT.

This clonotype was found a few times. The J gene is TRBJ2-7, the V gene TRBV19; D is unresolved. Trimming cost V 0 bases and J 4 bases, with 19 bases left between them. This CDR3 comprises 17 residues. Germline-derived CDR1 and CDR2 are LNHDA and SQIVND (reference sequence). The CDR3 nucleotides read TGTGCCAGTAGTATAGAGTTGAGGACGAATCGACCTTACGAGCAGTACTTC. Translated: CASSIELRTNRPYEQYF.

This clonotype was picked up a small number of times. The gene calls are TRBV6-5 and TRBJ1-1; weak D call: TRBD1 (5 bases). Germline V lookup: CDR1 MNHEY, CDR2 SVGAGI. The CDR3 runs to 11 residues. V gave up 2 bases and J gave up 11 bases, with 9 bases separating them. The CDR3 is CASSYMGGAFF. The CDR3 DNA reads TGTGCCAGCAGTTACATGGGGGGGGCTTTCTTT.

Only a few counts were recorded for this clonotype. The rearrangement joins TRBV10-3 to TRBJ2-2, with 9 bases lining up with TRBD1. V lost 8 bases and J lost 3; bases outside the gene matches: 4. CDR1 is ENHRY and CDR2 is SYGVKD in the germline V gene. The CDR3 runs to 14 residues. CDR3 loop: CAIGRTGDTGELFF. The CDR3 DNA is TGTGCCATCGGCCGGACAGGGGACACCGGGGAGCTGTTTTTT.

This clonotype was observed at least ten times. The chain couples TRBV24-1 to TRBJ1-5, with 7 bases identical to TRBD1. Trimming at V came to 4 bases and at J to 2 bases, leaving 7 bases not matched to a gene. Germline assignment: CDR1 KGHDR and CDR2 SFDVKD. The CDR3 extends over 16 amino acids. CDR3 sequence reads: CATSDNRQGGNQPQHF. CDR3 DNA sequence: TGTGCCACCAGTGACAATCGACAGGGTGGCAATCAGCCCCAGCATTTT.